This T cell receptor (beta chain) was captured in a study of T cell changes during pregnancy in multiple sclerosis. Profiled with immunoSEQ multiplex PCR; TCRdb holds only in-frame clones, not every one. Here the sample spans tens of thousands of clones, 90% to 95% being singletons. CDR1 and CDR2 (germline): GTSNPN, SVGIG (reference sequence). The CDR3 covers 11 residues. The ends were cut back, 4 bases at V and 8 bases at J, with 11 bases in the middle. Specimen: CD4+ T cells from peripheral blood mononuclear cells, collected in the first trimester of pregnancy. The rearrangement uses TRBV30 and TRBJ1-2; a possible D gene is TRBD1 (5 bases). This receptor was taken from a female donor with multiple sclerosis, enrolled in a pregnancy study. CDR3 residues: CAWKWQGGYTF. In DNA form, the CDR3 reads TGTGCCTGGAAATGGCAGGGAGGCTACACCTTC.